The sequence of this T cell receptor (beta chain) was determined in a study of blood T cell repertoires in COVID-19. Study-level background: COVID-19 samples from acute and convalescent phases originated in the United States, Italy and Spain. PBMCs, B-cell-depleted T cells, or T cells were the source of the cDNA or gDNA that made up the material.

As handled by the study authors: It was from reference gene primer amplification that nucleated cell counts were estimated. Data came from immunoSEQ multiplex PCR; TCRdb stores just in-frame clones and leaves some out. V, J and clone size were drawn from that table, and D and trimming were deduced from the DNA. The top ten hold 15% to 20% of the sample, which has 200,000 or so clones, 70% to 90% seen once. Trimming took 6 bases from V and 9 from J, leaving 18 bases between them. This CDR3 has 14 amino acids. Germline CDR1 SNHLY, CDR2 FYNNEI. The Seattle site enrolled patients during active infection and followed them longitudinally.

V usage is TRBV2 and J usage is TRBJ2-1; a weak D match, TRBD2 (6 bases). The sequence came from a man aged 45-65 years with COVID-19, enrolled during active disease. Sequencing was done on a sample of peripheral blood. The CDR3 sequence: CASSWMTGESEQFF. The CDR3 DNA reads TGTGCCAGCAGCTGGATGACGGGGGAGAGTGAGCAGTTCTTC.